Each of the 31 T cell receptor beta chains below was sequenced from the same sample in a study of beta chain features in type 1 diabetes. Study outcomes and limitations: Among all four CD4+ subsets, Type 1 diabetes patients had TCRB CDR3s that were moderately but significantly shorter.

The isolated RNA, all of it, was reverse transcribed, so expressed TCRB transcripts were what got sequenced. Assay used: immunoSEQ multiplex PCR; TCRdb lists only in-frame clones, some missing. The table includes some 27,000 clones, around three fifths detected once. What these receptors recognize is not known. The sequenced material came from Tregs from blood. The receptors derive from a woman aged 25 to 39 with type 1 diabetes.

This chain joins TRBV7-3 and TRBJ2-3; 8 bases align to TRBD2. Germline assignment: CDR1 SGHTA and CDR2 FQGTGA. This CDR3 contains 16 residues. The V gene end was trimmed by 1 base and the J gene end by 2 bases; junction bases not matched to a gene: 5. DNA of the CDR3: TGTGCCAGCAGCTTAATGGGTAGCGGGGTCACAGATACGCAGTATTTT. It codes for CASSLMGSGVTDTQYF.

This clone was counted once. The chain carries TRBV5-1 and TRBJ1-2; 7 nucleotides line up with TRBD1. Looked up from germline, CDR1 is SGHRS and CDR2 is YFSETQ. CDR3 length: 13 residues. J was trimmed by 5 bases and V by 4 bases; bases with no gene match: 5. This CDR3 is CASSPGQEYGYTF. The CDR3 nucleotides read TGCGCCAGCAGCCCAGGACAGGAATATGGCTACACCTTC. The full variable domain, in which reference TRBV5-1 and TRBJ1-2 provide the parts outside the CDR3, is KAGVTQTPRYLIKTRGQQVTLSCSPISGHRSVSWYQQTPGQGLQFLFEYFSETQRNKGNFPGRFSGRQFSNSRSEMNVSTLELGDSALYLCASSPGQEYGYTFGSGTRLTVV.

The CDR3 sequence: CASSFRGRGYNEQFF. The DNA of the CDR3 is TGTGCCAGCAGCTTCAGGGGGCGCGGGTACAATGAGCAGTTCTTC. The chain has TRBV5-4 and TRBJ2-1, with 8 bases lining up with TRBD1. Germline V CDR1 and CDR2: SGHNT, YYREEE (reference sequence). There are 15 residues in the CDR3. The ends lost 2 bases at V and 4 bases at J; junction bases unmatched: 5.

The gene calls are TRBV2 and TRBJ2-5; possibly TRBD1 for D (5 bases). CDR1 is SNHLY, CDR2 FYNNEI, per germline. The CDR3 has 12 residues. Between the trimmed V and J ends, which lost 6 bases and 0 bases, there was a span of 5 bases. The CDR3 region is CASRTDQETQYF. In nucleotides, the CDR3 is TGTGCCAGCAGGACAGACCAAGAGACCCAGTACTTC.

A few counts support this clone. This sequence joins TRBV28 and TRBJ2-5; D ambiguous. Gene TRBJ2-7 matches the end of the DNA better, so the J call may be wrong. There are 14 residues in the CDR3. Germline lookup yields CDR1 MDHEN and CDR2 SYDVKM. This CDR3 is CASSFGYRVHEQYF. CDR3 sequence (DNA): TGTGCCAGCAGTTTCGGGTACCGGGTCCACGAGCAGTACTTC.

V is TRBV19 and J is TRBJ1-1; D gene ambiguous. Per germline, CDR1 LNHDA and CDR2 SQIVND (reference sequence). This CDR3 has 12 residues. Trimming took 3 bases from V and 5 from J, leaving 7 bases between them. CDR3 in DNA: TGTGCCAGTAGTATTGGGCTAACTGAAGCTTTCTTT. It codes for CASSIGLTEAFF.

CDR3 coding DNA: TGTGCCAGCTCATCATTGACAGGTTTAGATGGCTACACCTTC. Protein product: CASSSLTGLDGYTF. This sequence joins TRBV18 and TRBJ1-2, with D possibly TRBD1 on 6 matching bases. Germline CDR1 reads KGHSH; CDR2 reads LQKENI. Trimming took off 5 bases at V and 6 bases at J, with 16 bases between the two ends. CDR3 length: 14 amino acids.

This chain links TRBV6-5 with TRBJ2-5, with TRBD1 matching over 7 bases. The DNA matches TRBJ2-7 better at its end, which makes the J call doubtful. The CDR3 consists of 15 residues. Looked up from germline, CDR1 is MNHEY and CDR2 is SVGAGI. The CDR3: CASSPGQFVSYEQYF. CDR3 DNA: TGTGCCAGCAGTCCGGGACAGTTTGTTTCCTACGAGCAGTACTTC.

V is TRBV6-5 and J is TRBJ2-3, with a weak D call TRBD2 (6 bases). CDR1 and CDR2 (germline): MNHEY, SVGAGI. CDR3 length: 15 amino acids. V was pared by 4 bases and J by 6 bases, with 17 bases between. The CDR3, as DNA: TGTGCCAGCAGTTCTCCGGGACTGGGAAAGGATACGCAGTATTTT. Encoded protein: CASSSPGLGKDTQYF.

This chain joins TRBV7-9 and TRBJ2-6, with D perhaps matching TRBD1 (6 bases). Trimming shortened V by 6 bases and J by 0 bases, and 15 bases separated the two germline ends. This CDR3 comprises 17 residues. Germline V gene data show CDR1 as SEHNR and CDR2 as FQNEAQ (reference sequence). CDR3 bases: TGTGCCAGCAGGTCCGGGACAACGTCCTCTGGGGCCAACGTCCTGACTTTC. Translating it yields CASRSGTTSSGANVLTF.

The chain has TRBV6-1 and TRBJ1-2; D is ambiguous. Germline V gives CDR1 MNHNS, CDR2 SASEGT. The CDR3 length is 13 residues. The V end lost 6 bases, the J end lost 4 bases, and 12 bases lay between the germline ends. The CDR3 DNA follows: TGTGCCAGCAGAGGAACAGTGACCTATGGCTACACCTTC. It translates to CASRGTVTYGYTF.

The chain recombines TRBV29-1 with TRBJ1-4, with D perhaps matching TRBD1 (6 bases). Trimming stripped 7 bases from V and 8 bases from J, with 20 bases between. The CDR3 is 14 amino acids. Per the germline V gene, CDR1 is SQVTM and CDR2 is ANQGSEA. CDR3 region: CSAGGRGRGEKLFF. The CDR3 DNA reads TGCAGCGCCGGCGGGCGGGGGCGTGGGGAAAAACTGTTTTTT. The full variable domain, completed using reference TRBV29-1 and TRBJ1-4, is SAVISQKPSRDICQRGTSLTIQCQVDSQVTMMFWYRQQPGQSLTLIATANQGSEATYESGFVIDKFPISRPNLTFSTLTVSNMSPEDSSIYLCSAGGRGRGEKLFFGSGTQLSVL.

The rearrangement links TRBV5-1 to TRBJ2-7; TRBD1 agrees at 8 bases. The CDR3 is made up of 13 amino acids. From germline, CDR1 is SGHRS and CDR2 YFSETQ. After removal of 0 bases from V and 5 bases from J, the junction contained 1 base not matched to a gene. The CDR3 is CASSLGQGHEQYF. Written as DNA, the CDR3 is TGCGCCAGCAGCTTGGGACAGGGGCACGAGCAGTACTTC.

This clone appeared a few times. The rearrangement links TRBV5-1 to TRBJ2-3, with 8 bases aligning to TRBD1. The CDR3 is 15 residues long. Trimming cost V 2 bases and J 4 bases; bases outside gene matches: 6. CDR1 is SGHRS, CDR2 YFSETQ, per germline. The CDR3 loop is CASSFREQGADTQYF. The CDR3 DNA follows: TGCGCCAGCAGCTTCAGAGAACAGGGGGCAGATACGCAGTATTTT.

This clone was observed a few times. The rearrangement links TRBV5-4 to TRBJ1-1; 7 bases line up with TRBD1. The V gene end was trimmed by 0 bases and the J gene end by 5 bases; junction bases not matched to a gene: 1. Germline CDR1 SGHNT, CDR2 YYREEE (reference sequence). The CDR3 spans 13 residues. The CDR3 nucleotides are TGTGCCAGCAGCTTGGACAGGGGAACTGAAGCTTTCTTT. This codes for CASSLDRGTEAFF.

The chain combines TRBV5-1 with TRBJ2-7; 7 nucleotides line up with TRBD2. This CDR3 is built from 17 residues. Per germline, CDR1 SGHRS and CDR2 YFSETQ. Trimming removed 4 bases from V and 5 bases from J; junction bases left unmatched: 18. CDR3: CASSINPTGREHNEQYF. CDR3 DNA: TGCGCCAGCAGCATCAACCCGACCGGGCGGGAGCACAACGAGCAGTACTTC. Full variable domain (rest looked up from reference TRBV5-1 and TRBJ2-7): KAGVTQTPRYLIKTRGQQVTLSCSPISGHRSVSWYQQTPGQGLQFLFEYFSETQRNKGNFPGRFSGRQFSNSRSEMNVSTLELGDSALYLCASSINPTGREHNEQYFGPGTRLTVT.

The chain couples TRBV10-3 to TRBJ2-2, with TRBD1 matching over 10 bases. The trim removed 5 bases at V and 0 bases at J, leaving 3 bases unmatched. The CDR3 contains 16 residues. From germline, CDR1 is ENHRY and CDR2 SYGVKD. The CDR3 region is CAISRTGGANTGELFF. CDR3 sequence (DNA): TGTGCCATCAGTCGGACAGGGGGAGCGAACACCGGGGAGCTGTTTTTT.

This clone showed up just a few times. This chain uses TRBV5-1 with TRBJ1-2, with 10 bases identical to TRBD1. CDR1 is SGHRS and CDR2 is YFSETQ in the germline V gene. The CDR3 runs 17 residues. Trimming at V came to 4 bases and at J to 4 bases, leaving 13 bases not matched to a gene. The CDR3: CASSSTGTGVRGYGYTF. CDR3 DNA sequence: TGCGCCAGCAGCAGCACCGGGACAGGGGTGAGGGGCTATGGCTACACCTTC.

The chain employs TRBV4-1 and TRBJ1-1; TRBD1 might be the D (6 bases). The V gene lost 1 base and the J gene lost 1 base, with 10 bases spanning the gap. The CDR3 contains 15 residues. Germline CDR1 reads MGHRA; CDR2 reads YSYEKL. The CDR3 DNA sequence: TGCGCCAGCAGCCAAGTAACAGGGAGGAACACTGAAGCTTTCTTT. It translates to CASSQVTGRNTEAFF.

The chain recombines TRBV6-4 with TRBJ2-3, with 11 bases lining up with TRBD2. Losses at the gene ends were 0 bases for V and 4 bases for J; bases not matched to a gene: 3. The germline V gene encodes CDR1 MRHNA and CDR2 SNTAGT. CDR3 size: 16 residues. CDR3 in amino acids: CASSDSELAGADTQYF. CDR3 nucleotides: TGTGCCAGCAGTGACTCAGAACTAGCGGGAGCAGATACGCAGTATTTT.

This clone was seen a handful of times. The chain uses TRBV28 and TRBJ1-1; D call uncertain. Germline CDR1 and CDR2: MDHEN and SYDVKM. V lost 9 bases and J 1 base, leaving 6 bases between the germline ends. This CDR3 is 11 amino acids long. CDR3: CASLENTEAFF. DNA of the CDR3: TGTGCCAGTTTAGAGAACACTGAAGCTTTCTTT.

This clone was observed a few times. The chain combines TRBV18 with TRBJ2-1; 9 nucleotides align to TRBD2. From germline, CDR1 is KGHSH and CDR2 LQKENI. V was pared by 2 bases and J by 1 base, with 6 bases of the junction left unmatched. The length of the CDR3 is 17 residues. The DNA for the CDR3 is TGTGCCAGCTCACCATCGGCGGGAGGGTTTTCCTACAATGAGCAGTTCTTC. Translation gives CASSPSAGGFSYNEQFF.

The chain links TRBV5-1 to TRBJ2-2; tentative D call: TRBD2 (5 bases). The CDR3 is 15 amino acids. V lost 0 bases, J lost 5 bases, and 11 bases lay in between. The germline CDR1 and CDR2 sequences are SGHRS and YFSETQ. The chain's CDR3 is CASSLGSGSTGELFF. In nucleotides, the CDR3 is TGCGCCAGCAGCTTGGGGTCGGGGTCAACCGGGGAGCTGTTTTTT. The full variable domain, in which reference TRBV5-1 and TRBJ2-2 provide the parts outside the CDR3, is KAGVTQTPRYLIKTRGQQVTLSCSPISGHRSVSWYQQTPGQGLQFLFEYFSETQRNKGNFPGRFSGRQFSNSRSEMNVSTLELGDSALYLCASSLGSGSTGELFFGEGSRLTVL.

This chain uses TRBV7-2 with TRBJ1-5; TRBD1 matches at 9 bases. J lost 9 bases, V lost 1 base, and 7 bases had no gene match. The CDR3 runs 15 residues. CDR1 and CDR2 (germline): SGHTA, FQGNSA. The CDR3 DNA is TGTGCCAGCAGCTTAGACGCTTTGGGACAGGGGCCCCAGCATTTT. It encodes CASSLDALGQGPQHF.

This chain joins TRBV5-5 and TRBJ1-5; 12 nucleotides agree with TRBD1. The CDR3 contains 17 residues. From germline, CDR1 is SGHKS and CDR2 YYEKEE (reference sequence). The ends lost 2 bases at V and 5 bases at J; junction bases unmatched: 8. CDR3 in amino acids: CASSLTTGQGAHQPQHF. The CDR3 bases are TGTGCCAGCAGCTTAACCACGGGACAGGGGGCCCATCAGCCCCAGCATTTT. The complete variable domain, with remaining parts taken from reference TRBV5-5 and TRBJ1-5, reads DAGVTQSPTHLIKTRGQQVTLRCSPISGHKSVSWYQQVLGQGPQFIFQYYEKEERGRGNFPDRFSARQFPNYSSELNVNALLLGDSALYLCASSLTTGQGAHQPQHFGDGTRLSIL.

The chain carries TRBV5-6 and TRBJ1-4; a possible D gene is TRBD1 (5 bases). The CDR3 extends over 15 amino acids. V dropped 3 bases and J dropped 4 bases, with 13 bases sitting between them. CDR1 and CDR2 (germline): SGHDT, YYEEEE. CDR3 DNA: TGTGCCAGCAGCTCCCTTCGGGGGGGTAATGAAAAACTGTTTTTT. Protein sequence: CASSSLRGGNEKLFF. Full variable domain (remainder filled in from reference TRBV5-6 and TRBJ1-4): DAGVTQSPTHLIKTRGQQVTLRCSPKSGHDTVSWYQQALGQGPQFIFQYYEEEERQRGNFPDRFSGHQFPNYSSELNVNALLLGDSALYLCASSSLRGGNEKLFFGSGTQLSVL.

The rearrangement links TRBV30 to TRBJ1-6; the D gene is possibly TRBD1 (6 bases). Germline CDR1 and CDR2: GTSNPN and SVGIG (reference sequence). V was shortened by 3 bases and J by 7 bases, with 16 bases between the two germline ends. This CDR3 is 15 amino acids long. The CDR3 DNA sequence: TGTGCCTGGAGGCTGGACAGCTTGGGCAATTCACCCCTCCACTTT. Encoded protein: CAWRLDSLGNSPLHF.

This clone was observed a few times. This chain links TRBV7-3 with TRBJ1-1; D is unclear. Trimming took 2 bases from V and 0 from J, leaving 4 bases between them. The germline V gene encodes CDR1 SGHTA and CDR2 FQGTGA. CDR3 length equals 13 residues. CDR3 nucleotides: TGTGCCAGCAGCTTATACTTGAACACTGAAGCTTTCTTT. Its protein product is CASSLYLNTEAFF. Full variable domain (missing parts from reference TRBV7-3 and TRBJ1-1): GAGVSQTPSNKVTEKGKYVELRCDPISGHTALYWYRQSLGQGPEFLIYFQGTGAADDSGLPNDRFFAVRPEGSVSTLKIQRTERGDSAVYLCASSLYLNTEAFFGQGTRLTVV.

The chain is built from TRBV29-1 and TRBJ2-5; TRBD1 agrees at 8 bases. The CDR3 contains 15 residues. In germline, CDR1 is SQVTM, CDR2 ANQGSEA. With V trimmed by 2 bases and J by 7 bases, 12 bases remained unmatched. In DNA form, the CDR3 reads TGCAGCGTTGAATGGGGCAGGGGGCGTTTGGGGACCCAGTACTTC. Translated: CSVEWGRGRLGTQYF.

Written as DNA, the CDR3 is TGTGCCAGCAGGCCACACAGGGAGCGAACTTCTGAAGCTTTCTTT. Protein product: CASRPHRERTSEAFF. The J gene is TRBJ1-1, the V gene TRBV6-5; possibly TRBD1 for D (6 bases). Per germline, CDR1 MNHEY and CDR2 SVGAGI. V lost 6 bases and J 6 bases, leaving 20 bases between the germline ends. The length of the CDR3 is 15 residues.

This chain links TRBV7-3 with TRBJ2-3, with 9 bases lining up with TRBD2. Germline CDR1 and CDR2: SGHTA and FQGTGA. V lost 1 base and J lost 3; bases outside the gene matches: 8. The CDR3 runs 17 residues. The DNA for the CDR3 is TGTGCCAGCAGCTTAAAGGGGCGGCTAGCGGGAACAGATACGCAGTATTTT. Amino acids: CASSLKGRLAGTDTQYF. The full variable domain, in which reference TRBV7-3 and TRBJ2-3 provide the parts outside the CDR3, is GAGVSQTPSNKVTEKGKYVELRCDPISGHTALYWYRQSLGQGPEFLIYFQGTGAADDSGLPNDRFFAVRPEGSVSTLKIQRTERGDSAVYLCASSLKGRLAGTDTQYFGPGTRLTVL.